The 27 T cell receptor beta chains below come from one sample, sequenced in a study of post-analysis software for immune sequencing data. Whole-study results and caveats: Five TRBV segments, including TRBV5-6, TRBV5-1 and TRBV20-1, were more frequent in patients than controls.

Unique molecular identifiers were present in the TCR beta cDNA libraries. TCRdb called the PCR reads again in MiXCR, with one record for every CDR3 protein. The table shows approximately 730,000 distinct CDR3 sequences, with roughly 30% occurring only once. These receptors' antigens are unknown. The sequenced sample consisted of blood. These receptors originate from a girl aged 5-17 years with multiple sclerosis.

This clonotype showed up just a few times. J is TRBJ1-1 and V is TRBV5-1; D gene ambiguous. V was cut by 0 bases and J by 8 bases, with 11 bases left in between. The CDR3 totals 13 residues. CDR1 SGHRS and CDR2 YFSETQ come from the germline V gene. The CDR3 sequence is CASSLVESGEAFF. CDR3 DNA sequence: TGCGCCAGCAGCTTGGTCGAGTCAGGAGAAGCTTTCTTT.

V and J are TRBV29-1 and TRBJ1-1; D possibly corresponds to TRBD1 (6 bases). Trimming took off 6 bases at V and 7 bases at J, with 15 bases between the two ends. Germline V gene data show CDR1 as SQVTM and CDR2 as ANQGSEA. CDR3 length: 12 residues. The CDR3 region is CSVADRPHEAFF. In DNA, the CDR3 is TGCAGCGTCGCTGACAGGCCCCATGAAGCTTTCTTT.

The chain is built from TRBV7-2 and TRBJ2-1; TRBD2 agrees at 12 bases. The V and J ends lost 1 base and 4 bases, in that order; junction bases with no gene match: 14. This CDR3 contains 20 residues. The germline V gene encodes CDR1 SGHTA and CDR2 FQGNSA. The CDR3 region has the DNA TGTGCCAGCAGCTTAGAATCCGGACTAGCGGGAAAAATGGATTACAATGAGCAGTTCTTC. It codes for CASSLESGLAGKMDYNEQFF.

This clonotype occurred a few times. The chain has TRBV15 and TRBJ2-1, with 8 positions matching TRBD1. CDR1 and CDR2 from the germline V gene are LNHNV and YYDKDF (reference sequence). This CDR3 contains 14 residues. Germline trimming cut 5 bases from V and 8 bases from J; bases unmatched to any gene: 8. In DNA form, the CDR3 reads TGTGCCACCAGCCCCCGGACAGGGTGGGATGAGCAGTTCTTC. This sequence encodes CATSPRTGWDEQFF.

This chain connects TRBV28 to TRBJ2-1; 10 nucleotides line up with TRBD2. Trimming cost V 9 bases and J 4 bases; bases outside gene matches: 21. This CDR3 region has 19 residues. Germline V lookup: CDR1 MDHEN, CDR2 SYDVKM. CDR3 DNA: TGTGCCAGTCAAACCCTACTAGCGGGATACAGAGAGCGGTACAATGAGCAGTTCTTC. Protein sequence: CASQTLLAGYRERYNEQFF. The variable domain in full, completed from reference TRBV28 and TRBJ2-1, reads DVKVTQSSRYLVKRTGEKVFLECVQDMDHENMFWYRQDPGLGLRLIYFSYDVKMKEKGDIPEGYSVSREKKERFSLILESASTNQTSMYLCASQTLLAGYRERYNEQFFGPGTRLTVL.

The rearrangement uses TRBV7-2 and TRBJ2-5; TRBD1 matches 7 bases. V was clipped by 5 bases and J by 2 bases; unmatched bases: 8. The CDR3 spans 15 residues. CDR1 and CDR2 from the germline V gene are SGHTA and FQGNSA. As DNA, the CDR3 is TGTGCCAGCAGCGACCGGGACAGAGCTCAAGAGACCCAGTACTTC. Translation gives CASSDRDRAQETQYF.

In regard to this clonotype: The junction does not match germline at one end; this may be a read error. The V gene is TRBV6-5, the J gene TRBJ1-2; the match to TRBD1 covers 9 bases. The CDR3 extends over 14 amino acids. Germline CDR1 MNHEY, CDR2 SVGAGI. The CDR3: CASGYRTGASGYTF. CDR3 in DNA: TGTGCCAGCGGTTACCGGACAGGGGCAAGTGGCTACACCTTC.

This clonotype was counted a few times. The chain employs TRBV5-1 and TRBJ2-1, with TRBD2 matching over 14 bases. V lost 4 bases, J lost 8 bases, and 11 bases stayed unmatched. The CDR3 is 17 residues long. In germline, CDR1 is SGHRS, CDR2 YFSETQ. In DNA, the CDR3 is TGCGCCAGCAGCCCAAGAGGACTAGCGGGAGGTCGGGATGAGCAGTTCTTC. Translation gives CASSPRGLAGGRDEQFF.

The V call is TRBV4-2, the J call TRBJ2-2; perhaps D is TRBD1 or TRBD2 (6 bases each). The CDR3 has 17 amino acids. V lost 1 base and J lost 0, with 12 bases in between. Germline lookup yields CDR1 LGHNA and CDR2 YNFKEQ. Here the CDR3 DNA reads TGTGCCAGCAGCCAAGTTGTTGGGGGGCCGAACACCGGGGAGCTGTTTTTT. Its protein is CASSQVVGGPNTGELFF.

This clonotype was seen a handful of times. V and J are TRBV27 and TRBJ2-3; 7 nucleotides agree with TRBD2. The CDR3 consists of 16 residues. The germline gives CDR1 MNHEY, CDR2 SMNVEV (reference sequence). The J segment lost 0 bases and the V segment lost 0 bases, leaving 3 bases of the junction unmatched. CDR3 DNA sequence: TGTGCCAGCAGTTTATCGGCTAGCGGAAGCACAGATACGCAGTATTTT. It yields the protein CASSLSASGSTDTQYF.

As for this clonotype: Germline and junction disagree at one end, which may indicate a read error. DNA of the CDR3: TGCAGCGTTGCGGGCGGGGGTAGCACAGATATGCAGTATTTT. Protein: CSVAGGGSTDMQYF. The chain joins TRBV29-1 to TRBJ2-3; 7 positions agree with TRBD2. Germline CDR1 SQVTM, CDR2 ANQGSEA. The CDR3 consists of 14 residues.

This clonotype was observed a single time. The rearrangement joins TRBV5-1 to TRBJ1-1; 10 nucleotides line up with TRBD1. Germline V gene lookup returns CDR1 SGHRS and CDR2 YFSETQ. The CDR3 is made up of 15 amino acids. The ends lost 2 bases at V and 11 bases at J; junction bases unmatched: 12. The CDR3 sequence: CASSFQRTGGLSAFF. The DNA for the CDR3 is TGCGCCAGCAGCTTTCAGCGGACAGGGGGATTAAGTGCTTTCTTT.

This clonotype showed up just a few times. The chain employs TRBV27 and TRBJ2-1; D not resolved. Trimming pared 4 bases from V and 5 bases from J, leaving 9 bases between. The CDR3 is made up of 13 amino acids. Per the germline V gene, CDR1 is MNHEY and CDR2 is SMNVEV (reference sequence). CDR3 protein: CASSYRLNNEQFF. CDR3 nucleotide sequence: TGTGCCAGCAGTTATCGACTTAACAATGAGCAGTTCTTC.

The chain combines TRBV5-1 with TRBJ2-7, with 9 bases aligning to TRBD1. Germline V CDR1 and CDR2: SGHRS, YFSETQ. The CDR3 runs to 17 residues. J lost 5 bases, V lost 0 bases, and 12 bases had no gene match. This CDR3 reads CASSLVGGGQGSHEQYF. In DNA, the CDR3 is TGCGCCAGCAGCTTGGTGGGGGGGGGACAGGGTTCCCACGAGCAGTACTTC.

The chain joins TRBV12-3 or TRBV12-4 to TRBJ1-5, with D perhaps matching TRBD1 (5 bases). V was trimmed by 3 bases and J by 7 bases, leaving 13 bases between them. The CDR3 spans 14 residues. CDR3 DNA: TGTGCCAGCAGTTTTTCGCAGGGCGGGCAGCCCCAGCATTTT. This sequence encodes CASSFSQGGQPQHF.

This clonotype appeared a few times. This sequence joins TRBV7-2 and TRBJ2-5; maybe TRBD2 (8 bases). Trimming removed 5 bases at V and 1 base at J, with 29 bases between. CDR3 length equals 20 residues. The germline V gene encodes CDR1 SGHTA and CDR2 FQGNSA. The CDR3 sequence is CASSPFRGFHLAGFQETQYF. CDR3 DNA sequence: TGTGCCAGCAGCCCTTTCAGGGGGTTCCACCTAGCGGGCTTCCAAGAGACCCAGTACTTC. The variable domain in full, completed from reference TRBV7-2 and TRBJ2-5, reads GAGVSQSPSNKVTEKGKDVELRCDPISGHTALYWYRQSLGQGLEFLIYFQGNSAPDKSGLPSDRFSAERTGGSVSTLTIQRTQQEDSAVYLCASSPFRGFHLAGFQETQYFGPGTRLLVL.

This clonotype was seen repeatedly, ten times or more. This chain links TRBV20-1 with TRBJ2-7; a possible D gene is TRBD1 (5 bases). The CDR3 length is 15 residues. Germline CDR1 reads DFQATT; CDR2 reads SNEGSKA (reference sequence). With 3 bases removed from V and 3 bases from J, the gap between germline ends came to 18 bases. The CDR3 coding sequence is TGCAGTGCTAGCGATCCTCGGACAAGTCTCTACGAGCAGTACTTC. Translation: CSASDPRTSLYEQYF.

This clonotype was seen many times. This chain joins TRBV7-2 and TRBJ2-3; unclear D gene. The CDR3 sequence is 14 residues long. The germline CDR1 and CDR2 sequences are SGHTA and FQGNSA. Deletions cut 2 bases from V and 0 bases from J, with 6 bases between. The CDR3 reads CASSLFRSTDTQYF. The DNA for the CDR3 is TGTGCCAGCAGCTTATTCCGGAGCACAGATACGCAGTATTTT.

Ten or more counts support this clonotype. The rearrangement links TRBV29-1 to TRBJ1-2; D perhaps matches TRBD1 (5 bases). The CDR3 runs to 13 residues. Between the trimmed V and J ends, which lost 4 bases and 5 bases, there was a span of 14 bases. Germline V lookup: CDR1 SQVTM, CDR2 ANQGSEA. CDR3 loop: CSVGAREEYGYTF. The CDR3, as DNA: TGCAGCGTTGGAGCCAGGGAAGAGTATGGCTACACCTTC.

This clonotype was observed a handful of times. The rearrangement uses TRBV25-1 and TRBJ2-4, with unresolved D. The CDR3 has 15 residues. Germline V gives CDR1 MGHDK, CDR2 SYGVNS. Trimming shortened V by 3 bases and J by 0 bases, and 9 bases separated the two germline ends. The CDR3 region is CASSELVLAKNIQYF. DNA of the CDR3: TGTGCCAGCAGTGAGCTAGTCCTAGCCAAAAACATTCAGTACTTC.

The sample holds a few counts of this clonotype. The chain is built from TRBV3-1 and TRBJ2-1; 8 nucleotides agree with TRBD2. V trimming: 2 bases; J trimming: 7 bases; junction bases outside the gene matches: 7. The CDR3 is 15 residues long. CDR1 LGHDT and CDR2 YNNKEL come from the germline V gene (reference sequence). CDR3: CASSQPSGGGNEQFF. The CDR3 DNA is TGTGCCAGCAGCCAACCTTCGGGGGGGGGTAATGAGCAGTTCTTC.

This clonotype was detected only a few times. The chain joins TRBV12-3 or TRBV12-4 to TRBJ1-1, with D hard to call. This CDR3 is 15 amino acids long. The ends were cut back, 2 bases at V and 0 bases at J, with 10 bases in the middle. DNA of the CDR3: TGTGCCAGCAGTTTAAAGGGCAGCTTGAACACTGAAGCTTTCTTT. Protein sequence: CASSLKGSLNTEAFF.

The CDR3 DNA follows: TGTGCCACCAGTGAATCCATAACACAGGGCAATGAGCAGTTCTTC. Its protein product is CATSESITQGNEQFF. The chain joins TRBV24-1 to TRBJ2-1; D might be TRBD1 (6 bases). Germline lookup yields CDR1 KGHDR and CDR2 SFDVKD. V lost 4 bases and J 6 bases, leaving 15 bases between the germline ends. The CDR3 consists of 15 residues.

For this clonotype: A much bigger clone sits one base away, suggesting this may be a read error. The genes are TRBV4-1 and TRBJ2-5; 7 bases are a match to TRBD2. The CDR3 extends over 16 amino acids. Germline CDR1 MGHRA, CDR2 YSYEKL. The CDR3 nucleotides read TGCGTCAGCAGCCACCACCGAGGCGGGAGTGGAGAGACCCAGTACTTC. Translation: CVSSHHRGGSGETQYF.

J is TRBJ2-3 and V is TRBV6-6; maybe TRBD2 (5 bases). The V end was cut by 5 bases, the J end by 4 bases, with 22 bases between. Germline CDR1 MNHNY, CDR2 SVGAGI (reference sequence). This CDR3 has 17 amino acids. The CDR3 protein is CASSRSGLSGSSDTQYF. The CDR3 DNA is TGTGCCAGCAGTCGTAGTGGGTTATCGGGGTCTTCAGATACGCAGTATTTT.

J is TRBJ2-5 and V is TRBV7-6; 8 bases fit TRBD2. The CDR3 has 15 amino acids. The ends lost 2 bases at V and 7 bases at J; junction bases unmatched: 9. CDR1 is SGHVS and CDR2 is FNYEAQ in the germline V gene. The CDR3 sequence is CASSLKDSGAGTQYF. CDR3 nucleotide sequence: TGTGCCAGCAGCTTAAAAGATAGCGGGGCGGGGACCCAGTACTTC.

This clonotype was counted only a few times. The chain combines TRBV21-1 with TRBJ2-1; the listed D gene, TRBD1, was not tested against the DNA. TRBV21-1 is recorded as a pseudogene. This CDR3 comprises 15 residues. The CDR3 protein is CASSLGPEPYNEQFF. In nucleotides, the CDR3 is TGTGCCAGCAGCTTGGGTCCCGAGCCCTACAATGAGCAGTTCTTC.